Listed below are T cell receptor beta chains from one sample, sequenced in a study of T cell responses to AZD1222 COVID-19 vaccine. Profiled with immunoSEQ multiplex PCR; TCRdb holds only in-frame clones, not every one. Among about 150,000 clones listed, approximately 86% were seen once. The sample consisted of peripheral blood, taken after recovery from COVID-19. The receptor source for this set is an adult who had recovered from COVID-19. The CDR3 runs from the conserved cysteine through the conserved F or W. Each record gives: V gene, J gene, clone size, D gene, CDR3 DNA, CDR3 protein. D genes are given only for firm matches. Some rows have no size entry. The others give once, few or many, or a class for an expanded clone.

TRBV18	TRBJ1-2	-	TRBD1	TGTGCCAGCTCACCCAAGACAGGGTATGGCTACACCTTC	CASSPKTGYGYTF
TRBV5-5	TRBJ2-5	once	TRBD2	TGTGCCAGCAGCTTGAGTACGGGGGGGATACAGACCCAGTACTTC	CASSLSTGGIQTQYF
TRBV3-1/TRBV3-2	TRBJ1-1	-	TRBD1	TGTGCCAGCAGCCAGGGAACAGGGGTCACTGAAGCTTTCTTT	CASSQGTGVTEAFF
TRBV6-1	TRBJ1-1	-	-	TGTGCCAGCAGTGAAACGGGGTTCTTAGCTTTCTTT	CASSETGFLAFF
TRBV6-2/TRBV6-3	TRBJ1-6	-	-	TGTGCCAGCAGTCTTACCTTCGCAGATTCACCCCTCCACTTT	CASSLTFADSPLHF
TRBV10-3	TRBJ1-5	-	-	TGTGCCATCAGTGAGTCTGGCAGCAATAGCAATCAGCCCCAGCATTTT	CAISESGSNSNQPQHF
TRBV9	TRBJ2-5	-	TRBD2	TGTGCCAGCAGCGTAAGGGATCGGGAGGCGCAAGAGACCCAGTACTTC	CASSVRDREAQETQYF
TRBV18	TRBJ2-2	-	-	TGTGCCAGCTCCAATCCAGGGGCAGGCGGGACCGGGGAGCTGTTTTTT	CASSNPGAGGTGELFF
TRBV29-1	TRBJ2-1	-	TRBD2	TGCAGCGTTGAGGGCGGGGGAACTTACAATGAGCAGTTCTTC	CSVEGGGTYNEQFF
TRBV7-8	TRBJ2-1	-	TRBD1	TGTGCCAGCAGCGTAAGGGACAGACACAATGAGCAGTTCTTC	CASSVRDRHNEQFF
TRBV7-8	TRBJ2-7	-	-	TGTGCCAGCAGCTTAGTGGACCTAACCTACGAGCAGTACTTC	CASSLVDLTYEQYF
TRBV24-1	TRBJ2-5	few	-	TGTGCCACCAGTGGACCAGGGCGGGAGACCCAGTACTTC	CATSGPGRETQYF
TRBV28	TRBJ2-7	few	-	TGTGCCAGCAGTTCAGGCTCCTACGAGCAGTACTTC	CASSSGSYEQYF
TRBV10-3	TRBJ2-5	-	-	TGTGCCATCAGTGATGGGTCGGCGGGAGAGACCCAGTACTTC	CAISDGSAGETQYF
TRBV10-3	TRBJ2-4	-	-	TGTGCCATCAGTCTAGGACAGAATGATAAAAACATTCAGTACTTC	CAISLGQNDKNIQYF
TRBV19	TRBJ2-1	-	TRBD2	TGTGCCAGTAGTATAGCACGGGGAGGGGCGGGGAATGAGCAGTTCTTC	CASSIARGGAGNEQFF
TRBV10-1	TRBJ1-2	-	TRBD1	TGCGCCAGCAGGCACCCGGACAGGGGGGACTATGGCTACACCTTC	CASRHPDRGDYGYTF
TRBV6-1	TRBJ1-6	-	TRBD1	TGTGCCAGCAGTGACCCGCAGGGGGCGCAAGGGAATTCACCCCTCCACTTT	CASSDPQGAQGNSPLHF
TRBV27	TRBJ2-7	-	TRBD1	TGTGCCAGCAGTTACGACAGGGCCTACGAGCAGTACTTC	CASSYDRAYEQYF
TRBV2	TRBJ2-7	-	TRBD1	TGTGCCAGTAAGGACAGGGGCCACGAGCAGTACTTC	CASKDRGHEQYF
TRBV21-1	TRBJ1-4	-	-	TGTGCCAGCAGCTTAAGGACAGGGAATAATGAAAAACTGTTTTTT	CASSLRTGNNEKLFF
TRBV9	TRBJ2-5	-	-	TGTGCCAGCAGCTCGACCGCCGCCCAAGAGACCCAGTACTTC	CASSSTAAQETQYF
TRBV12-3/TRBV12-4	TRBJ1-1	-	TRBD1	TGTGCCAGCAGCCCCGACAGGGGTAAAGCTTTCTTT	CASSPDRGKAFF
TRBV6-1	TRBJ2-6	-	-	TGTGCCAGCAGTGAGAGGGTCTCTGGGGCCAACGTCCTGACTTTC	CASSERVSGANVLTF
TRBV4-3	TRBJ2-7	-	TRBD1	TGCGCCAGCAGCCAGGGGACAGGGGGGGATTACGAGCAGTACTTC	CASSQGTGGDYEQYF
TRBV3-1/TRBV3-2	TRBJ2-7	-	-	TGTGCCAGCAGCCAAACCCGCCGCGAGCAGTACTTC	CASSQTRREQYF
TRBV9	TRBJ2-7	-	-	TGTGCCAGCAGCGTCCAGGGATCTCCGCCCTACGAGCAGTACTTC	CASSVQGSPPYEQYF
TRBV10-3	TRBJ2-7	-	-	TGTGCCATCAGTGAGATAGGCAACTCCTACGAGCAGTACTTC	CAISEIGNSYEQYF
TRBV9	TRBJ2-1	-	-	TGTGCCAGCAGCGGAGTAAGGAAGGCCTCCTACAATGAGCAGTTCTTC	CASSGVRKASYNEQFF
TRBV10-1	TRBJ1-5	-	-	TGCGCCAGCAGTGAATTGGGGACCGATCAGCCCCAGCATTTT	CASSELGTDQPQHF
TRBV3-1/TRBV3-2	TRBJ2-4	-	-	TGTGCCAGCAGCCCCGGGACCGCCCTAGCCAAAAACATTCAGTACTTC	CASSPGTALAKNIQYF
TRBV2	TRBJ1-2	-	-	TGTGCCAGTACACCAGGTTACTATGGCTACACCTTC	CASTPGYYGYTF
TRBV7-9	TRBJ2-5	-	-	TGTGCCAGCGGGCGGGGCGACGAGACCCAGTACTTC	CASGRGDETQYF
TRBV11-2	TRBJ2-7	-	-	TGTGCCAGCAGCTCATCCGGGTCAGCCTACGAGCAGTACTTC	CASSSSGSAYEQYF
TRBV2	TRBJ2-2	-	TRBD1	TGTGCCAGCAGTGAAGCTAGGGACAGGGGGACCGGGGAGCTGTTTTTT	CASSEARDRGTGELFF
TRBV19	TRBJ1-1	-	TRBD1	TGTGCCAGTAGTATGCGGACAGGGGGGAACACTGAAGCTTTCTTT	CASSMRTGGNTEAFF